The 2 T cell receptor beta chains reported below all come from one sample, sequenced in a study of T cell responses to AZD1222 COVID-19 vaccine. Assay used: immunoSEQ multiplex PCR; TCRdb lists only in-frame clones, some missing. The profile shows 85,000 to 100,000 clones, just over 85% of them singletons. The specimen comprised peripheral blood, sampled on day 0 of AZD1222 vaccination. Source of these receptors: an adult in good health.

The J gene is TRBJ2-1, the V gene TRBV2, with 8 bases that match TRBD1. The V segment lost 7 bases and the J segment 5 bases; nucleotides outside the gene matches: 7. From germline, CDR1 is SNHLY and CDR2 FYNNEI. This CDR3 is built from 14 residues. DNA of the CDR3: TGTGCCAGCAAAGGGGACAGGACTAACAATGAGCAGTTCTTC. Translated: CASKGDRTNNEQFF.

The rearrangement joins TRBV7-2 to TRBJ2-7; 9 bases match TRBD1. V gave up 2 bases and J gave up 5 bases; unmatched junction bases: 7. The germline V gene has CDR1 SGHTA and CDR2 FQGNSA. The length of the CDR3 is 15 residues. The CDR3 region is CASSLTQGARNEQYF. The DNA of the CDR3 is TGTGCCAGCAGCTTAACACAGGGGGCGAGGAACGAGCAGTACTTC.